The 14 T cell receptor beta chains presented below share a single source sample, sequenced in a study of T-cell memory formation after mild COVID-19. TCRdb re-derived calls from the 5' RACE reads in MiXCR, one entry per CDR3 protein. The sample carries about 210,000 distinct CDR3 sequences, 27% recorded once. Sequencing used PBMCs or a T cell subset sorted from them (not recorded which). The receptors stem from an adult woman who had mild COVID-19 (a few samples of this study predate the infection). Cell type and time point are not known.

The chain carries TRBV21-1 and TRBJ2-7; the D call in the table, TRBD1, was not verified against the DNA. TRBV21-1 is annotated as a pseudogene. This CDR3 is built from 14 residues. CDR3 bases: TGTGCCAGCAACCCGGGACAGTGCTCCTACGAGCAGTACTTC. Translation: CASNPGQCSYEQYF.

This clonotype was seen more than once but under ten times. The genes are TRBV3-1 and TRBJ1-4; D may be TRBD1 (5 bases). The CDR3 has 14 amino acids. Per germline, CDR1 LGHDT and CDR2 YNNKEL (reference sequence). Trimming left V 5 bases short and J 3 bases short, with 10 bases between. In DNA, the CDR3 is TGTGCCAGCAGCAAGACAGCTTCTAATGAAAAACTGTTTTTT. It encodes CASSKTASNEKLFF.

The chain combines TRBV4-1 with TRBJ2-7; weak D call: TRBD1 (6 bases). Trimming took 1 base from V and 7 from J, leaving 14 bases between them. The CDR3 has 14 residues. CDR1 and CDR2 from the germline V gene are MGHRA and YSYEKL. The CDR3 loop reads CASSQALQGREQYF. As DNA, the CDR3 is TGCGCCAGCAGCCAAGCCCTACAGGGTAGGGAGCAGTACTTC.

V gene TRBV5-1 combines with J gene TRBJ2-6, with 10 bases that match TRBD1. CDR1 and CDR2 (germline): SGHRS, YFSETQ. The V gene end was trimmed by 0 bases and the J gene end by 0 bases; junction bases not matched to a gene: 6. CDR3 size: 19 residues. The CDR3 bases are TGCGCCAGCAGCTTGGGGACAGGGGGATCCCTCTCTGGGGCCAACGTCCTGACTTTC. Amino acids: CASSLGTGGSLSGANVLTF.

This rearrangement joins TRBV9 to TRBJ2-2; 9 positions agree with TRBD1. Germline V gene sequence: CDR1 SGDLS, CDR2 YYNGEE. The CDR3 is made up of 16 amino acids. J gave up 4 bases and V 4 bases, and 8 bases lay outside the gene matches. The CDR3 bases are TGTGCCAGCAGCCTCAGCCCGGGACAGGGCACCGGGGAGCTGTTTTTT. This gives the protein CASSLSPGQGTGELFF.

With respect to this clonotype: One end of the junction varies from germline; a read error may be responsible. The chain employs TRBV9 and TRBJ2-2, with 12 bases identical to TRBD1. The CDR3 is 18 residues long. The germline V gene has CDR1 SGDLS and CDR2 YYNGEE. For the CDR3, the DNA is TGTGCCAGCAGCCTGGGGACAGGGGGCTATACGAACACCGGGGAGATGTTTTTT. It translates to CASSLGTGGYTNTGEMFF.

The rearrangement joins TRBV7-2 to TRBJ2-5; 7 bases line up with TRBD1. Germline-derived CDR1 and CDR2 are SGHTA and FQGNSA. V dropped 1 base and J dropped 7; count of bases not matched to a gene: 9. CDR3 length: 15 amino acids. The CDR3: CASSLGGQRTWTQYF. The CDR3 bases are TGTGCCAGCAGCTTAGGGGGACAGCGGACGTGGACCCAGTACTTC.

In this sample, this clonotype turned up a few times. The CDR3 here is CATSRYGTSNTGELFF. The CDR3 nucleotides are TGTGCCACCAGCAGGTATGGGACGTCGAACACCGGGGAGCTGTTTTTT. The rearrangement links TRBV15 to TRBJ2-2; D possibly uses TRBD1 or TRBD2 (5 bases each). CDR3 size: 16 residues. The ends were cut back, 3 bases at V and 0 bases at J, with 11 bases in the middle. The V gene's germline CDR1 is LNHNV and CDR2 YYDKDF (reference sequence).

J is TRBJ1-5 and V is TRBV20-1; a weak D match, TRBD1 (6 bases). Germline CDR1 DFQATT, CDR2 SNEGSKA (reference sequence). With 6 bases removed from V and 0 bases from J, the gap between germline ends came to 12 bases. This CDR3 contains 14 residues. In DNA, the CDR3 is TGCAGTGCCCCGACAGGAGATAGCAATCAGCCCCAGCATTTT. This sequence encodes CSAPTGDSNQPQHF.

This clonotype was observed a few times. The junction shows a germline mismatch at one end, possibly a read error. The chain recombines TRBV4-2 with TRBJ2-3; D is tentatively TRBD1 or TRBD2 (5 bases each). Germline CDR1 reads LGHNA; CDR2 reads YNFKEQ. The CDR3 contains 11 residues. CDR3: CASSQGGPSWF. The DNA for the CDR3 is TGTGCCAGCAGCCAAGGGGGACCTAGCTGGTTT.

This clonotype has only one observation. V gene TRBV12-3 or TRBV12-4 combines with J gene TRBJ1-5; maybe TRBD1 (5 bases). Trimming stripped 6 bases from V and 4 bases from J, with 13 bases between. CDR3 size: 14 residues. The CDR3 DNA sequence: TGTGCCAGCAGATCCGGGACGGATAATCAGCCCCAGCATTTT. Amino acids: CASRSGTDNQPQHF.

The chain is built from TRBV5-8 and TRBJ1-5; TRBD1 matches at 9 bases. V trimming: 4 bases; J trimming: 2 bases; junction bases outside the gene matches: 10. The CDR3 covers 17 residues. Germline loops: CDR1 SGHTS, CDR2 YDEGEE. The DNA of the CDR3 is TGTGCCAGCAGCCCGTCCGGGACAGGGCTCGGCAATCAGCCCCAGCATTTT. Translation gives CASSPSGTGLGNQPQHF.

V usage is TRBV15 and J usage is TRBJ1-4, with D possibly matching TRBD1 (5 bases). The CDR3 is 14 residues long. V lost 0 bases to trimming and J lost 8 bases, with 10 bases between them. Germline CDR1 is LNHNV and CDR2 is YYDKDF (reference sequence). The CDR3 nucleotides are TGTGCCACCAGCAGAGATTGGGGGGTGGAAAAACTGTTTTTT. Translating it yields CATSRDWGVEKLFF.

The table lists this clonotype with a few counts. V and J are TRBV29-1 and TRBJ2-5; 9 bases are a match to TRBD1. The V gene's germline CDR1 is SQVTM and CDR2 ANQGSEA. The CDR3 totals 16 residues. With V trimmed by 1 base and J by 7 bases, 13 bases remained unmatched. The CDR3 region is CSVEVGDRALQWTQYF. In DNA form, the CDR3 reads TGCAGCGTTGAAGTAGGGGACAGGGCACTCCAATGGACCCAGTACTTC.